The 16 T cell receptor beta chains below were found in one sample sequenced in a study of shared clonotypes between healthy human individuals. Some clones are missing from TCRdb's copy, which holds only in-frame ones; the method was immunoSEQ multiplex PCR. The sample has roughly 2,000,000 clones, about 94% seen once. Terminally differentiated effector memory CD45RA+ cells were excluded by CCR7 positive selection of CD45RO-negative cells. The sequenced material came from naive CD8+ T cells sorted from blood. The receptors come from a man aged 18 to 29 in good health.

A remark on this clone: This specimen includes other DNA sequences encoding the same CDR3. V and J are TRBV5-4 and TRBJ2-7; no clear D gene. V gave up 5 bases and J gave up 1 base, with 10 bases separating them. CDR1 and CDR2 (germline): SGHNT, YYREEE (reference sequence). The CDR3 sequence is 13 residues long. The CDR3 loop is CASSLDPSYEQYF. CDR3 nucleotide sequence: TGTGCCAGCAGTCTGGACCCGTCCTACGAGCAGTACTTC.

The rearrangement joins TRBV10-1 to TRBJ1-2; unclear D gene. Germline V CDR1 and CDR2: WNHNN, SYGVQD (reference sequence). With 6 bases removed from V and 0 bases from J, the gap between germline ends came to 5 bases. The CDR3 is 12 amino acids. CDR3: CASSPTNYGYTF. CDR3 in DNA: TGCGCCAGCAGCCCAACTAACTATGGCTACACCTTC.

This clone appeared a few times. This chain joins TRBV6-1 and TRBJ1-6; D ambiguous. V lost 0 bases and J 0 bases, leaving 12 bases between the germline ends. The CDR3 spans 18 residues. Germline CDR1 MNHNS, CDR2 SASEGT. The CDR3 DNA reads TGTGCCAGCAGTGAAGCGCGTGAGCCTTACTCCTATAATTCACCCCTCCACTTT. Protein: CASSEAREPYSYNSPLHF.

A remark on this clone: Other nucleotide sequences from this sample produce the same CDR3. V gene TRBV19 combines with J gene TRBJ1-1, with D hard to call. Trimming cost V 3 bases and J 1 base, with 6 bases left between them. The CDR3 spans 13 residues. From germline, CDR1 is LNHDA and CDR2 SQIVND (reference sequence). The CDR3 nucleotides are TGTGCCAGTAGTATGGGTTGGAACACTGAAGCTTTCTTT. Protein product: CASSMGWNTEAFF. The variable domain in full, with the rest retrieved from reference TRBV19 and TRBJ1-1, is DGGITQSPKYLFRKEGQNVTLSCEQNLNHDAMYWYRQDPGQGLRLIYYSQIVNDFQKGDIAEGYSVSREKKESFPLTVTSAQKNPTAFYLCASSMGWNTEAFFGQGTRLTVV.

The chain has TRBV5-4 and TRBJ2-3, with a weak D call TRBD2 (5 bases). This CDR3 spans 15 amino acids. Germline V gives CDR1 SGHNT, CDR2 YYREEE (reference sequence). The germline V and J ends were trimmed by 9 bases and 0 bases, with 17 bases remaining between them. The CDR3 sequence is CATKTSGTSTDTQYF. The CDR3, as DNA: TGTGCCACCAAGACGAGCGGCACTAGCACAGATACGCAGTATTTT. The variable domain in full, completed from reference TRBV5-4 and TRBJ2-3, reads ETGVTQSPTHLIKTRGQQVTLRCSSQSGHNTVSWYQQALGQGPQFIFQYYREEENGRGNFPPRFSGLQFPNYSSELNVNALELDDSALYLCATKTSGTSTDTQYFGPGTRLTVL.

The CDR3 DNA sequence: TGTGCCAGCAGCTCCGTCAGTCCTGGCTACGAGCAGTACTTC. Translation: CASSSVSPGYEQYF. The V and J genes are TRBV5-4 and TRBJ2-7, with no clear D. CDR3 length equals 14 residues. V lost 3 bases, J lost 3 bases, and 13 bases lay in between. The germline V gene encodes CDR1 SGHNT and CDR2 YYREEE (reference sequence).

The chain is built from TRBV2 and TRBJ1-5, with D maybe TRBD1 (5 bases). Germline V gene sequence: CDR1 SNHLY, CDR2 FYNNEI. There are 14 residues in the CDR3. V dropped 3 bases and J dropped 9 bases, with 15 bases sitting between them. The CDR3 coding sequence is TGTGCCAGCAGTGAGGGGTACGGGACGAGGCCCCAGCATTTT. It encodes CASSEGYGTRPQHF.

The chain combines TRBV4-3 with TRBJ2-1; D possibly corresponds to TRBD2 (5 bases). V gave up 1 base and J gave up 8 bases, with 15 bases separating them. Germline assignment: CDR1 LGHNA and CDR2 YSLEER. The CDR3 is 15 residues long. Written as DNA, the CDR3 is TGCGCCAGCAGCCAAGGACTCTTTCTGAGGGATGAGCAGTTCTTC. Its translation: CASSQGLFLRDEQFF.

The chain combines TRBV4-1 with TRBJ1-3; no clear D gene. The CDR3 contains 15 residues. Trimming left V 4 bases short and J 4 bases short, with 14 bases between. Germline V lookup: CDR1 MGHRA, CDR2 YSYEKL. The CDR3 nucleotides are TGCGCCAGCAGCCCTCAGACAAACTCCGGAAACACCATATATTTT. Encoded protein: CASSPQTNSGNTIYF.

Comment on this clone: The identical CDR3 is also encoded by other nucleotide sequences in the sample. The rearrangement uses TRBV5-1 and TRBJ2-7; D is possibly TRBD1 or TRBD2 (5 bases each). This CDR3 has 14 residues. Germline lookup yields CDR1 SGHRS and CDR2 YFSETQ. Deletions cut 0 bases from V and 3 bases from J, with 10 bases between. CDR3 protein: CASSLVGDRYEQYF. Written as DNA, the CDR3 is TGCGCCAGCAGCTTGGTAGGGGACCGCTACGAGCAGTACTTC.

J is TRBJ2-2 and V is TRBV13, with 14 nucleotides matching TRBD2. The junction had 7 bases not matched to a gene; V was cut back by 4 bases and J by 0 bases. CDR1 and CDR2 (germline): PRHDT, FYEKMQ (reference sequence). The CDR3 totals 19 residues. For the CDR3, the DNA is TGTGCCAGCAGCTCGGGACTAGCGGGGGTGGCCGCGAACACCGGGGAGCTGTTTTTT. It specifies CASSSGLAGVAANTGELFF.

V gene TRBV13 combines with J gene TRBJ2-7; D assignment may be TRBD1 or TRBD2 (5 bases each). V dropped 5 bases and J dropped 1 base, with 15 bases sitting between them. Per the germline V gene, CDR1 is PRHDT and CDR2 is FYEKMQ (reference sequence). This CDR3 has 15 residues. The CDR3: CASSQWGRASYEQYF. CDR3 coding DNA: TGTGCCAGCAGCCAGTGGGGACGGGCTTCCTACGAGCAGTACTTC.

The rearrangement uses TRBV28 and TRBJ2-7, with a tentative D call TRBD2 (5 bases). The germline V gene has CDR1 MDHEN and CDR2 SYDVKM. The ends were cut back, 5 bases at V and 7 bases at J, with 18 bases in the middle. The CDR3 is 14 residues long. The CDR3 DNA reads TGTGCCAGCAGTCGCTGGACGGGTGGCGGGGAGCAGTACTTC. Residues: CASSRWTGGGEQYF. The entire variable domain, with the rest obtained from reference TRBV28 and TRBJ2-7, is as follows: DVKVTQSSRYLVKRTGEKVFLECVQDMDHENMFWYRQDPGLGLRLIYFSYDVKMKEKGDIPEGYSVSREKKERFSLILESASTNQTSMYLCASSRWTGGGEQYFGPGTRLTVT.

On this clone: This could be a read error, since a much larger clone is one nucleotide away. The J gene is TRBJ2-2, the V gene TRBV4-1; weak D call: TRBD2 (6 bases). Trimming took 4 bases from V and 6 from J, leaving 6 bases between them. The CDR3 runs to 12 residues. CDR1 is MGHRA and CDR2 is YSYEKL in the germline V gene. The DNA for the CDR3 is TGCGCCAGCAGCCGGGGGGCCGGGGAGCTGTTTTTT. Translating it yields CASSRGAGELFF.

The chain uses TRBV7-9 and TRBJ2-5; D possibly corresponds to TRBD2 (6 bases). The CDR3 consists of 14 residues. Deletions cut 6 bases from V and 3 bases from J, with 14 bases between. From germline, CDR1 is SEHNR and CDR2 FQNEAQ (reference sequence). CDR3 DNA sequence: TGTGCCAGCAGTGGGTGGGAGGCGGAAGAGACCCAGTACTTC. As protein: CASSGWEAEETQYF.

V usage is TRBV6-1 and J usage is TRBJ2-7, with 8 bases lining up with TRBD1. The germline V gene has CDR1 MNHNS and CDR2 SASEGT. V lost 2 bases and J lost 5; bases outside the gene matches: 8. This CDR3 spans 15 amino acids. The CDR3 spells CASSEFVDRVDEQYF. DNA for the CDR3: TGTGCCAGCAGTGAATTCGTGGACAGGGTCGACGAGCAGTACTTC.